Below, 6 T cell receptor beta chains from the same sample are listed, as sequenced in a study of graft-versus-host responses after intestinal transplantation. Produced via immunoSEQ multiplex PCR; TCRdb's table is partial and in-frame only. The sample includes 3,000 to 4,000 clones, roughly two thirds of them seen just once. Intraepithelial and lamina propria lymphocytes were released after the graft tissue was processed. The sample was ileum tissue, taken 1018 days after intestinal transplantation. These receptors were collected from a human patient who received an intestinal transplant, so some T cells may come from the graft donor.

The rearrangement joins TRBV7-9 to TRBJ2-5; the match to TRBD1 covers 12 bases. The CDR3 loop spans 15 amino acids. The V and J ends lost 5 bases and 4 bases, in that order; junction bases with no gene match: 5. CDR1 and CDR2 from the germline V gene are SEHNR and FQNEAQ (reference sequence). This CDR3 reads CASSRSGQGAETQYF. The DNA for the CDR3 is TGTGCCAGCAGCCGCTCGGGACAGGGGGCAGAGACCCAGTACTTC.

The V gene is TRBV6-1, the J gene TRBJ2-7, with unresolved D. V was trimmed by 4 bases and J by 4 bases, leaving 8 bases between them. CDR3 length: 12 amino acids. Per the germline V gene, CDR1 is MNHNS and CDR2 is SASEGT. The CDR3 sequence: CASSVRPYEQYF. CDR3 nucleotides: TGTGCCAGCAGTGTAAGGCCTTACGAGCAGTACTTC.

This clone was seen a few times. The chain has TRBV5-1 and TRBJ2-1; 14 positions agree with TRBD2. CDR3 length equals 16 residues. Germline V gene lookup returns CDR1 SGHRS and CDR2 YFSETQ. Unmatched junction bases numbered 4, after V lost 0 bases and J lost 8 bases. The CDR3 protein is CASSLGGTSGSDEQFF. The DNA for the CDR3 is TGCGCCAGCAGCTTGGGCGGGACTAGCGGGAGCGATGAGCAGTTCTTC.

The chain carries TRBV28 and TRBJ1-5; 7 bases line up with TRBD1. V gave up 2 bases and J gave up 6 bases; unmatched junction bases: 4. The CDR3 length is 14 residues. From germline, CDR1 is MDHEN and CDR2 SYDVKM. CDR3 sequence (DNA): TGTGCCAGCAGTTTAAGGGGGCAGGGTCAGCCCCAGCATTTT. Protein: CASSLRGQGQPQHF.

The chain employs TRBV11-2 and TRBJ2-7; 12 bases agree with TRBD2. The CDR3 has 15 amino acids. V lost 5 bases and J lost 1; bases outside the gene matches: 3. Germline V gene sequence: CDR1 SGHAT, CDR2 FQNNGV. The CDR3 DNA reads as TGTGCCAGCAGCGCGGGACTAGCGGGTTCCTACGAGCAGTACTTC. It is translated as CASSAGLAGSYEQYF.

The V call is TRBV6-1, the J call TRBJ1-1, with D possibly matching TRBD1 (5 bases). With 5 bases removed from V and 4 bases from J, the gap between germline ends came to 14 bases. The CDR3 totals 14 residues. In germline, CDR1 is MNHNS, CDR2 SASEGT. For the CDR3, the DNA is TGTGCCAGCAGTCTTGGGGGGGGAGTCACTGAAGCTTTCTTT. This gives the protein CASSLGGGVTEAFF.